This T cell receptor beta chain was obtained from a study of T cell responses to AZD1222 COVID-19 vaccine. Study-wide background: Second doses that came at about 4 or about 12 weeks were put together.

Sequencing used immunoSEQ multiplex PCR; TCRdb keeps in-frame clones, though not all of them. The sample carries 120,000 to 150,000 clones, about 92% recorded once. The CDR3 extends over 12 amino acids. The junction had 3 bases not matched to a gene; V was cut back by 3 bases and J by 11 bases. Turning to this clone: Its antigen is currently unknown.

Findings and limits, study-wide: Per reports, nearly half of all spike-specific TCRs target regions that are unmutated in variants. Spike-specific TCR breadth and depth went up after people got two AZD1222 doses. The donor group comprised mostly white British people and more females; the analysis possibly underestimated clonal diversity.

The sample in question was peripheral blood, obtained on day 0 of AZD1222 vaccination. The genes are TRBV12-3 or TRBV12-4 and TRBJ1-4; 7 bases agree with TRBD1. The sequence derives from an adult in good health. DNA of the CDR3: TGTGCCAGCAGTTTGGCAGGGGGGAAACTGTTTTTT. Translating gives CASSLAGGKLFF.